What follows are 20 T cell receptor beta chains derived from one specimen sequenced in a study of cytomegalovirus exposure and HLA in healthy donors (dated by TCRdb to 2015 to 2018). Library generation was performed with the immunoSEQ multiplex PCR assay. For the multiplex PCR, a mixture combining 60 forward primers for TCR Vbeta segments and 13 reverse primers for TCR Jbeta segments was used. TCRdb holds this immuneACCESS table with in-frame rearrangements only. Some clones are missing; in checked studies, unresolved V genes explain under half, and the rest has no known cause. The sample data list approximately 100,000 clones, and 76% of these were observed just once. The top ten clones comprise just under 4% of the sample. The material sequenced was PBMCs. All receptors come from a woman in her forties or fifties in good health and CMV-seropositive.

The chain has TRBV6-5 and TRBJ1-5; D remains unclear. The CDR3 runs 14 residues. V gave up 7 bases and J gave up 4 bases, with 14 bases separating them. Per the germline V gene, CDR1 is MNHEY and CDR2 is SVGAGI. CDR3 protein: CASTRVAANQPQHF. The CDR3 nucleotides are TGTGCCAGCACCCGGGTGGCGGCTAATCAGCCCCAGCATTTT.

This clone occurred once. The junction departs from germline at one end; a sequencing error may be responsible. CDR3 sequence reads: CASSLDRGNEQFF. For the CDR3, the DNA is TGTGCTAGCAGCTTGGACAGGGGAAATGAGCAGTTCTTC. This sequence joins TRBV7-7 and TRBJ2-1, with 9 bases matching TRBD1. In germline, CDR1 is SSHAT, CDR2 FNYEAQ (reference sequence). This CDR3 has 13 residues.

This rearrangement joins TRBV5-1 to TRBJ1-4, with a tentative D call TRBD1 (6 bases). In germline, CDR1 is SGHRS, CDR2 YFSETQ. Trimming pared 0 bases from V and 0 bases from J, leaving 18 bases between. The CDR3 has 19 residues. As DNA, the CDR3 is TGCGCCAGCAGCTTGGAGGGCAGGGGATCGGGTGCAACTAATGAAAAACTGTTTTTT. Its protein product is CASSLEGRGSGATNEKLFF.

The gene calls are TRBV2 and TRBJ1-2; 9 nucleotides align to TRBD1. The germline gives CDR1 SNHLY, CDR2 FYNNEI. This CDR3 has 15 residues. V shed 2 bases and J 3 bases; nucleotides not matched to a gene: 4. The CDR3 loop is CASSESGQGDYGYTF. The CDR3 region has the DNA TGTGCCAGCAGTGAATCGGGACAGGGTGACTATGGCTACACCTTC.

The rearrangement links TRBV7-8 to TRBJ2-1; possible D gene TRBD2, 6 bases. The germline CDR1 and CDR2 sequences are SGHVS and FQNEAQ. The CDR3 loop spans 15 amino acids. V dropped 1 base and J dropped 7 bases, with 14 bases sitting between them. The CDR3 DNA follows: TGTGCCAGCAGCTTAGGGAGGGTCGAGAATAATGAGCAGTTCTTC. It specifies CASSLGRVENNEQFF.

V is TRBV7-2 and J is TRBJ1-5; D might be TRBD1 (5 bases). The CDR3 is made up of 15 amino acids. Per the germline V gene, CDR1 is SGHTA and CDR2 is FQGNSA. The V end was cut by 1 base, the J end by 1 base, with 8 bases between. CDR3: CASSLVGASNQPQHF. CDR3 DNA: TGTGCCAGCAGCTTAGTAGGGGCCAGCAATCAGCCCCAGCATTTT.

CDR3 amino acids: CASSQFRGNTIYF. CDR3 bases: TGTGCCAGCAGCCAGTTTCGCGGAAACACCATATATTTT. The chain links TRBV7-6 to TRBJ1-3; D is uncertain. The CDR3 has 13 amino acids. V was pared by 5 bases and J by 4 bases, with 9 bases between. Germline V gene sequence: CDR1 SGHVS, CDR2 FNYEAQ. The full variable domain, completed using reference TRBV7-6 and TRBJ1-3, is GAGVSQSPRYKVTKRGQDVALRCDPISGHVSLYWYRQALGQGPEFLTYFNYEAQQDKSGLPNDRFSAERPEGSISTLTIQRTEQRDSAMYRCASSQFRGNTIYFGEGSWLTVV.

This sequence joins TRBV2 and TRBJ2-1; a possible D gene is TRBD1 (6 bases). This CDR3 is built from 11 residues. Looked up from germline, CDR1 is SNHLY and CDR2 is FYNNEI. The V gene lost 8 bases and the J gene lost 5 bases, with 7 bases spanning the gap. The DNA of the CDR3 is TGTGCCAGCGGGACAAACAATGAGCAGTTCTTC. Amino acids: CASGTNNEQFF. The whole variable domain, remainder taken from reference TRBV2 and TRBJ2-1, is EPEVTQTPSHQVTQMGQEVILRCVPISNHLYFYWYRQILGQKVEFLVSFYNNEISEKSEIFDDQFSVERPDGSNFTLKIRSTKLEDSAMYFCASGTNNEQFFGPGTRLTVL.

This chain connects TRBV9 to TRBJ2-7; 12 nucleotides agree with TRBD1. The CDR3 contains 16 residues. The V gene end was trimmed by 2 bases and the J gene end by 5 bases; junction bases not matched to a gene: 8. CDR1 SGDLS and CDR2 YYNGEE come from the germline V gene. CDR3 amino acids: CASSVQGQGALDEQYF. The CDR3 DNA reads TGTGCCAGCAGCGTTCAGGGACAGGGGGCGTTGGACGAGCAGTACTTC.

The chain uses TRBV5-1 and TRBJ1-1; the match to TRBD1 covers 9 bases. Germline CDR1 and CDR2: SGHRS and YFSETQ. CDR3 length equals 14 residues. V shed 4 bases, J shed 1 base, and the junction held 2 bases outside the gene matches. The chain's CDR3 is CASSKGQGNTEAFF. In DNA, the CDR3 is TGCGCCAGCAGCAAGGGACAGGGGAACACTGAAGCTTTCTTT. The whole variable domain, filled in from reference TRBV5-1 and TRBJ1-1, reads KAGVTQTPRYLIKTRGQQVTLSCSPISGHRSVSWYQQTPGQGLQFLFEYFSETQRNKGNFPGRFSGRQFSNSRSEMNVSTLELGDSALYLCASSKGQGNTEAFFGQGTRLTVV.

This chain joins TRBV27 and TRBJ1-5, with D possibly TRBD1 on 6 matching bases. Deletions cut 5 bases from V and 0 bases from J, with 8 bases between. Germline V lookup: CDR1 MNHEY, CDR2 SMNVEV (reference sequence). The CDR3 spans 14 residues. CDR3 DNA: TGTGCCAGCAGTCGGACAGTTAGCAATCAGCCCCAGCATTTT. Translating gives CASSRTVSNQPQHF.

V gene TRBV27 combines with J gene TRBJ2-7; 11 nucleotides line up with TRBD2. This CDR3 is 17 amino acids long. V trimming: 3 bases; J trimming: 3 bases; junction bases outside the gene matches: 10. Germline V gives CDR1 MNHEY, CDR2 SMNVEV (reference sequence). The CDR3 loop is CASSFPPRLAGIYEQYF. The CDR3 coding sequence is TGTGCCAGCAGTTTCCCCCCAAGACTAGCGGGAATCTACGAGCAGTACTTC.

The chain is built from TRBV19 and TRBJ2-7; TRBD2 might be the D (5 bases). The CDR3 extends over 14 amino acids. Germline CDR1 reads LNHDA; CDR2 reads SQIVND (reference sequence). V was shortened by 6 bases and J by 0 bases, with 12 bases between the two germline ends. Here the CDR3 reads CASSAQGSSYEQYF. CDR3 DNA: TGTGCCAGTAGCGCCCAAGGGAGCTCCTACGAGCAGTACTTC.

A remark on this clone: A read error may account for a junction end that differs from germline. This sequence joins TRBV7-6 and TRBJ1-3; no reliable D call. CDR1 is SGHVS and CDR2 is FNYEAQ in the germline V gene. CDR3 length: 17 residues. The chain's CDR3 is CASSSLAGQVPGNTVYF. CDR3 DNA: TGTGCCAGCAGCTCATTAGCGGGCCAGGTCCCTGGAAACACCGTATATTTT.

The J gene is TRBJ1-2, the V gene TRBV6-1; tentatively, D is TRBD1 (5 bases). Germline CDR1 is MNHNS and CDR2 is SASEGT. This CDR3 is 13 amino acids long. V lost 6 bases and J lost 3, with 11 bases in between. The CDR3 sequence is CASSVGGDYGYTF. DNA for the CDR3: TGTGCCAGCAGCGTCGGGGGGGACTATGGCTACACCTTC.

This chain links TRBV18 with TRBJ1-4, with 8 bases fitting TRBD1. With 0 bases clipped from V and 3 bases from J, the junction kept 0 bases outside the gene matches. CDR1 and CDR2 from the germline V gene are KGHSH and LQKENI. The length of the CDR3 is 15 residues. CDR3 loop: CASSPPGQANEKLFF. CDR3 DNA: TGTGCCAGCTCACCACCGGGACAGGCTAATGAAAAACTGTTTTTT.

The CDR3 nucleotides are TGTGCCAGCTTGAGGACAGGGGGCATTTACGAGCAGTACTTC. This sequence encodes CASLRTGGIYEQYF. The V gene is TRBV6-1, the J gene TRBJ2-7, with 11 bases fitting TRBD1. Per germline, CDR1 MNHNS and CDR2 SASEGT. The junction had 7 bases not matched to a gene; V was cut back by 8 bases and J by 4 bases. The CDR3 runs 14 residues.

In its sample, this clone was seen a few times. The chain employs TRBV2 and TRBJ1-5; TRBD1 matches at 7 bases. Germline CDR1 reads SNHLY; CDR2 reads FYNNEI. Unmatched junction bases numbered 6, after V lost 1 base and J lost 3 bases. The CDR3 length is 16 residues. The CDR3 DNA sequence: TGTGCCAGCAGTGAAGGGACAGGCCGCTTCAATCAGCCCCAGCATTTT. This gives the protein CASSEGTGRFNQPQHF.

This rearrangement joins TRBV5-3 to TRBJ1-5, with 11 positions matching TRBD1. TRBV5-3 carries the ORF label, with uncertain function. The CDR3 loop spans 14 amino acids. J was trimmed by 7 bases and V by 4 bases; bases with no gene match: 4. The CDR3 loop is CARSPGQGDQPQHF. CDR3 nucleotide sequence: TGTGCCAGAAGCCCGGGACAGGGGGACCAGCCCCAGCATTTT.

This chain uses TRBV19 with TRBJ2-7; tentatively, D is TRBD2 (5 bases). The length of the CDR3 is 14 residues. Germline V CDR1 and CDR2: LNHDA, SQIVND (reference sequence). Trimming pared 0 bases from V and 7 bases from J, leaving 13 bases between. CDR3 residues: CASSIDGLAEEQYF. The CDR3 region has the DNA TGTGCCAGTAGTATAGACGGTCTAGCAGAAGAGCAGTACTTC.